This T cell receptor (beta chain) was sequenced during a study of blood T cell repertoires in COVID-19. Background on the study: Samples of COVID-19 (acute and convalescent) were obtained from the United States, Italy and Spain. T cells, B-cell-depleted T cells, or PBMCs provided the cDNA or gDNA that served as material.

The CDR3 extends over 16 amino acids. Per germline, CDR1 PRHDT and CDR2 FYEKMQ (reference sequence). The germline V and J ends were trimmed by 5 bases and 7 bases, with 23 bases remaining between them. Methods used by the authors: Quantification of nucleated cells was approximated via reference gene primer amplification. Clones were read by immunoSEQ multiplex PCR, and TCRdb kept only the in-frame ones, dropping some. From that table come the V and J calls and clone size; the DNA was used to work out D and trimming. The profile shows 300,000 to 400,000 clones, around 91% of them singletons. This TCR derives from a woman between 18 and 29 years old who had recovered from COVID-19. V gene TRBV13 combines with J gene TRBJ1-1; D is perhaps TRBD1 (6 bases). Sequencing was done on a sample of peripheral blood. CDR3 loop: CASSPNQDSSNGEAFF. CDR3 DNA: TGTGCCAGCAGCCCGAACCAGGACAGCTCGAATGGTGAAGCTTTCTTT.